Sequencing of this TCR beta chain was carried out in a study of blood T cell repertoires in COVID-19 (dated by TCRdb to 2020 to 2022). The study in broad terms: Collaborator samples came from the United States, Italy and Spain and covered acute and convalescent phases of COVID-19. The prospective study material was composed of cDNA or gDNA derived from T cells, B-cell-depleted T cells, or PBMCs. Deeply sampled blood TCRbeta repertoires from subjects exposed to, actively infected with, or recovered from COVID-19 were included in the dataset. The repertoires were released in a freely available public database intended as a resource for research on the immune response to SARS-CoV-2. Samples came from the ongoing ImmuneRACE study (first 160 participants) plus 1,254 subjects from 6 global collaborators. The sample metadata nearly always contained a de-identified subject ID, COVID-19 status, age in years and sex. Where available, HLA class I and class II types were obtained from metadata supplied by the sample provider rather than from assay-based typing.

Here is what the overall study found, with its caveats: How much clinical and demographic metadata was included differed by source and by participant, and the metadata was provided uncurated.

The immunoSEQ Assay, a bias-controlled multiplex PCR, was used to amplify TCRbeta CDR3 regions from genomic DNA. For the original study's pipeline: The number of nucleated cells in each sample was estimated from the amplification of reference gene primers within the assay. To quantify the absolute abundance of each unique TCRbeta CDR3 rearrangement, sequence reads were collapsed and filtered. Productive Simpson clonality was computed per sample as the square root of Simpson's diversity index over productive rearrangements. Not all clones reach the TCRdb copy of this immuneACCESS table, which keeps in-frame sequences only. Checked studies attribute under half of the gap to unresolved V genes and leave the rest unexplained. From that table come the V and J calls and clone size; the DNA was used to work out D and trimming. In this sample the table shows about 56,000 clones, approximately 88% of which occur a single time. The top ten hold about a fifth of the sample.

For this clone: It lacks a known antigen. Base qualities were left out, and no much larger clone turns up one base away.

Each collaborating institution followed its own protocols to collect whole blood in K2EDTA tubes. For TCRbeta analysis, collaborator samples were shipped as frozen whole blood, as isolated PBMCs, or as DNA extracted from either sample type. V sheds 7 bases and J sheds 3 bases, leaving 13 bases between their ends. The CDR3 runs 13 residues from the cysteine to the phenylalanine. Just the 39-base CDR3 DNA is kept, in frame starting at base 1. This TCR was sampled from a human donor in a cohort sampled during active COVID-19. The V and J genes are TRBV12-3 or TRBV12-4 and TRBJ2-7; TRBD1 is possibly the D segment (6 matching bases). Input material: peripheral blood. The DNA is as follows: TGTGCCAGCAAGAGACAGGAGAACTACGAGCAGTACTTC. It translates to CASKRQENYEQYF.